The clone carrying this T cell receptor (beta chain) was recorded many times. The antigen is unknown. This entry is derived from a study of T cells in Graves' hyperthyroidism and ophthalmopathy. Between the trimmed V and J ends, which lost 6 bases and 6 bases, there was a span of 21 bases. This CDR3 is 16 amino acids long. CDR1 is MDHEN, CDR2 SYDVKM, per germline. Individuals with ophthalmopathy presented a Clinical Activity Score of at least 3, a NOSPECS grade of at least 4 and a duration under 3 months. Diagnosis rested on symptoms, serum thyroxine and TRAb, thyroid ultrasound, and orbital computed tomography. General study findings and limits: The majority of expanded thyroid clonotypes above 0.001 also appeared in blood.

RNA transcripts served as the template for amplifying TCR beta CDR3 regions. Initially, a first-round RT-PCR of the TCR CDR3 employed the HTBI primer set. TCRdb reprocessed the multiplex PCR reads with MiXCR, giving one entry per CDR3 protein. The sample includes roughly 600,000 distinct CDR3 sequences, around 15% of them seen just once. This clonotype originated in a woman aged 50 to 60 with Graves' ophthalmopathy. The sequenced sample was blood. This chain links TRBV28 with TRBJ2-1; D may correspond to TRBD1 or TRBD2 (6 bases each). CDR3 in amino acids: CASSHHPGAQINEQFF. DNA of the CDR3: TGTGCCAGCAGCCATCACCCGGGGGCGCAGATCAATGAGCAGTTCTTC.